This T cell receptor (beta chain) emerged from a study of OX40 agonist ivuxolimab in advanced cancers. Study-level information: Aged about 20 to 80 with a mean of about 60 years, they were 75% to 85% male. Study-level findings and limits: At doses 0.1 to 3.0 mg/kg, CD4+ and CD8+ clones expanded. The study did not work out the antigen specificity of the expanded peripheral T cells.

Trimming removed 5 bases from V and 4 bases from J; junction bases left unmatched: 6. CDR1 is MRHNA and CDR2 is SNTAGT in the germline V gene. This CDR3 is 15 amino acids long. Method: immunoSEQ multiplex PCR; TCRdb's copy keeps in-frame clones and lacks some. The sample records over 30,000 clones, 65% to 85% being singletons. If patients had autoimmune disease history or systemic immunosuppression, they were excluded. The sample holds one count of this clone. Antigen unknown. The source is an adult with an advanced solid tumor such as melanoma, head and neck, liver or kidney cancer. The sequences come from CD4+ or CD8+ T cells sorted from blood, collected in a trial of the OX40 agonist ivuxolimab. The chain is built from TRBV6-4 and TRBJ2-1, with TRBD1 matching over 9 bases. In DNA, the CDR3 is TGTGCCAGCAGTCGGGACAGGGTCAGTTACAATGAGCAGTTCTTC. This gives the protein CASSRDRVSYNEQFF.